The clone carrying this T cell receptor beta chain has just a few counts. Its antigen is currently unknown. Investigators reverse transcribed all isolated RNA, so they sequenced expressed TCRB transcripts. Some clones are missing from TCRdb's copy, which holds only in-frame ones; the method was immunoSEQ multiplex PCR. There are about 370,000 clones in the sample; roughly 9.8% occur only once, and approximately 0.55% lies in the top ten. This specimen belongs to a study of beta chain features in type 1 diabetes. Germline lookup yields CDR1 MDHEN and CDR2 SYDVKM. The ends lost 7 bases at V and 0 bases at J; junction bases unmatched: 9. The CDR3 contains 15 residues. The study, taken as a whole, reports: For Type 1 diabetes patients, all four CD4+ subsets carried TCRB CDR3s that were moderately but significantly shorter.

This chain joins TRBV28 and TRBJ2-7; 7 bases map to TRBD2. The sample was central memory CD4+ T cells from blood. The TCR originated in a young man with type 1 diabetes. The CDR3 sequence is CASTTSGTDSYEQYF. The CDR3 region has the DNA TGTGCCAGCACCACAAGCGGGACCGACTCCTACGAGCAGTACTTC.